The T cell receptor beta chain described here comes from a study of CD8 T cells in ankylosing spondylitis. For this clonotype: Its antigen remains unidentified.

It was by quantitative 5'-RACE with molecular barcodes that TCR beta libraries were made. MiXCR, applied by TCRdb to the 5' RACE reads, yields one record per CDR3 protein. The table records about 800,000 distinct CDR3 sequences, 10% to 15% of them present only once. CDR3 length equals 10 residues. In germline, CDR1 is DFQATT, CDR2 SNEGSKA (reference sequence). V lost 4 bases to trimming and J lost 7 bases, with 5 bases between them. The study's findings and limits: Significant enrichment of disease-linked clones was reportedly seen in matched ankylosing spondylitis synovial fluid. CD8+ by phenotype, disease-linked clones were relatively rare in peripheral blood. Seemingly characteristic of ankylosing spondylitis blood was a TCR beta motif consisting of roughly 8 highly homologous variants.

Sequencing used blood, either unsorted or a sorted T cell fraction (not recorded which). The TCR comes from a male donor with ankylosing spondylitis. The rearrangement joins TRBV20-1 to TRBJ2-1; D unclear. The CDR3: CSATQNEQFF. CDR3 coding DNA: TGCAGTGCTACACAGAATGAGCAGTTCTTC.